These T cell receptor beta chains were read from a single sample in a study of brain T cells in children with intractable seizures. Profiling relied on immunoSEQ multiplex PCR, and the TCRdb table lists in-frame clones only, not all of them. The sample shows about 340,000 clones, about 93% of them seen only once. This material consisted of peripheral blood, taken about 5 months after surgery. The source of these receptors is a boy less than two years old with tuberous sclerosis and intractable seizures. CDR3s include the opening cysteine and the closing phenylalanine or tryptophan. D genes are given only for firm matches. Where a row states a size, it is once, few, many or the class of an expanded clone; other rows omit it.

DNA,CDR3,D,size,J,V
TGTGCCAGCAGCTTATGGGTCCCGGGGATGGGGGGCTACACCTTC,CASSLWVPGMGGYTF,.,.,TRBJ1-2,TRBV7-8
TGTGCCTGGAACCAAAGGGCGGACACTGAAGCTTTCTTT,CAWNQRADTEAFF,.,.,TRBJ1-1,TRBV30
TGTGCCAGCAGCTTGGGGGACACCCCGAGCTACGAGCAGTACTTC,CASSLGDTPSYEQYF,.,.,TRBJ2-7,TRBV5-4
TGTGCCAGCAGTTATCAGGGAGGCTCCTACGAGCAGTACTTC,CASSYQGGSYEQYF,.,.,TRBJ2-7,TRBV6-5
TGTGCCAGCAGCCCCGACCCGGAGTATGGCTACACCTTC,CASSPDPEYGYTF,.,.,TRBJ1-2,TRBV7-9
TGTGCCAGCAGTGACTATGGGGCTCCTGGAAACACCATATATTTT,CASSDYGAPGNTIYF,.,.,TRBJ1-3,TRBV2
TGTGCCAGCAGCCGGGACAGGAACACTGAAGCTTTCTTT,CASSRDRNTEAFF,TRBD1,.,TRBJ1-1,TRBV11-3
TGTGCCAGCAGTGAGACGGGGTTCACCGGCAATCAGCCCCAGCATTTT,CASSETGFTGNQPQHF,.,.,TRBJ1-5,TRBV6-1
TGTGCCAGTAGCGTGATAGCGGGAGGTAATGAGCAGTTCTTC,CASSVIAGGNEQFF,TRBD2,.,TRBJ2-1,TRBV19
TGCGCCAGCAGCTCGACCTTGACTAGCGGGAGTGCAGATACGCAGTATTTT,CASSSTLTSGSADTQYF,TRBD2,.,TRBJ2-3,TRBV5-1
TGTGCCAGCAGTGTAGGGACTGGGGCCAACGTCCTGACTTTC,CASSVGTGANVLTF,.,.,TRBJ2-6,TRBV2
TGTGCCAGCAGCCAAGCAGGGCCCGCCATCTATGGCTACACCTTC,CASSQAGPAIYGYTF,.,.,TRBJ1-2,TRBV3-1/TRBV3-2
TGCGCCAGCTCCCCTACAGGGCGCGACGAGCAGTACTTC,CASSPTGRDEQYF,.,.,TRBJ2-7,TRBV5-1
TGTGCCAGCGGTCAAGCGGGATTAGAGACCCAGTACTTC,CASGQAGLETQYF,TRBD2,.,TRBJ2-5,TRBV7-9
TGTGCCAGCAGCTTAACATGTCGAGGGTCCTACGAGCAGTACTTC,CASSLTCRGSYEQYF,.,.,TRBJ2-7,TRBV7-3
TGCGCCAGCAGTCAAAGGACAGGGAAGGGCTACACCTTC,CASSQRTGKGYTF,TRBD1,.,TRBJ1-2,TRBV5-1
TGTGCCAGCAGCTTCGGACAGGGTCCTTATGGCTACACCTTC,CASSFGQGPYGYTF,TRBD1,.,TRBJ1-2,TRBV13
TGTGCCAGCACCCGGGGTGACTATGGCTACACCTTC,CASTRGDYGYTF,.,.,TRBJ1-2,TRBV7-9
TGCAGCGTTTCCGCAGTGGGCGAAAAACTGTTTTTT,CSVSAVGEKLFF,.,.,TRBJ1-4,TRBV29-1
TGTGCCAGCAGTTACACCGAACTAGCGGGAGCCCCCTACAATGAGCAGTTCTTC,CASSYTELAGAPYNEQFF,TRBD2,.,TRBJ2-1,TRBV6-2/TRBV6-3
TGTGCCAGCAGTTTATCGACGTGGGCAGGAACTGAAGCTTTCTTT,CASSLSTWAGTEAFF,.,once,TRBJ1-1,TRBV27
TGTGCCAGCAGGACAGGGGTCTACGAGCAGTACTTC,CASRTGVYEQYF,TRBD1,.,TRBJ2-7,TRBV2
TGCGCCAGCAGTTCGCAGACTAGCGGGAGCGATGAGCAGTTCTTC,CASSSQTSGSDEQFF,TRBD2,.,TRBJ2-1,TRBV5-1
TGTGCCAGCAGCAGAACTAGCGGGAGGCTTAACCAACAAGAGACCCAGTACTTC,CASSRTSGRLNQQETQYF,TRBD2,.,TRBJ2-5,TRBV7-6
TGTGCCACCAGCAGAGATGGGGCAGACAGATGGGGACTAGCGGACAATGAGCAGTTCTTC,CATSRDGADRWGLADNEQFF,TRBD2,.,TRBJ2-1,TRBV15
TGTGCCAGCACCGATCAGGGGGGAAGCACTGAAGCTTTCTTT,CASTDQGGSTEAFF,TRBD1,.,TRBJ1-1,TRBV11-2
TGTGCCAGCAGCCTGACGATCCCCCCGGACTACGAGCAGTACTTC,CASSLTIPPDYEQYF,.,.,TRBJ2-7,TRBV21-1
TGTGCCAGCTCACCTTGGGAAACCACCGGGGAGCTGTTTTTT,CASSPWETTGELFF,.,.,TRBJ2-2,TRBV18
TGCGCCAGCAGCCGGATCGGCGGGGGGCTGGCAGATACGCAGTATTTT,CASSRIGGGLADTQYF,TRBD2,.,TRBJ2-3,TRBV5-1
TGTGCCAGCAGCCAAGACCGGGACAGGCCTAGAACCCTTTTGGGCTACGAGCAGTACTTC,CASSQDRDRPRTLLGYEQYF,TRBD1,.,TRBJ2-7,TRBV3-1/TRBV3-2
TGCGCCAGCAGCTCTAGCGGGGGGGCCGCGGGGGAGCTGTTTTTT,CASSSSGGAAGELFF,TRBD2,.,TRBJ2-2,TRBV5-1
TGCGCCAGCAGCTTTGGCGGGAACACTGAAGCTTTCTTT,CASSFGGNTEAFF,.,.,TRBJ1-1,TRBV5-1
TGTGCCAGCAGTGAAGCGGGGGGGCCTGACGAGCAGTACTTC,CASSEAGGPDEQYF,.,.,TRBJ2-7,TRBV6-1
TGTGCCAGCAGCTTCGGGGGGCCTGGAAACACCATATATTTT,CASSFGGPGNTIYF,.,.,TRBJ1-3,TRBV7-8
TGTGCCTGGAATGAACCTCTCGGGTCCAAAAACATTCAGTACTTC,CAWNEPLGSKNIQYF,.,.,TRBJ2-4,TRBV30
TGTGCCAGCAGTGCCCTACTAGGAGGGTACAATGAGCAGTTCTTC,CASSALLGGYNEQFF,.,.,TRBJ2-1,TRBV6-2/TRBV6-3
TGTGCCAGCAGCTCCCTCAGTGAGCTCCACTTT,CASSSLSELHF,.,.,TRBJ1-6,TRBV5-6
TGTGCCAGCAGTTTATCCCAGACAGATACGCAGTATTTT,CASSLSQTDTQYF,.,.,TRBJ2-3,TRBV28
TGCGCCAGCAGTTGGGGACTAAGGTCGGATACGCAGTATTTT,CASSWGLRSDTQYF,TRBD2,once,TRBJ2-3,TRBV5-1
TGTGCCATCGGTGTTCGGGACGGCTCCTACAATGAGCAGTTCTTC,CAIGVRDGSYNEQFF,.,.,TRBJ2-1,TRBV10-3
TGCGCCAGCAGGGCGGGGAACACTGAAGCTTTCTTT,CASRAGNTEAFF,.,.,TRBJ1-1,TRBV10-1
TGTGCCACCATTAGCGTGCTGTCGGGGGAGAACACTGAAGCTTTCTTT,CATISVLSGENTEAFF,.,.,TRBJ1-1,TRBV10-3
TGTGCCAGCAGCTACCACCCCGGGGGCGAGCCCCTCCACTTT,CASSYHPGGEPLHF,.,.,TRBJ1-6,TRBV16
TGTGCCAGCAGCTTAATACTAGCGGGGACGAATGAGCAGTTCTTC,CASSLILAGTNEQFF,TRBD2,.,TRBJ2-1,TRBV7-3
TGTGCCTGGTCCGCGGGAAAGTCCTACGAGCAGTACTTC,CAWSAGKSYEQYF,.,.,TRBJ2-7,TRBV30
TGTGCCAGCAGCCCAACCTGGGGAAAGAGGGACATTCAGTACTTC,CASSPTWGKRDIQYF,.,.,TRBJ2-4,TRBV7-9
TGTGCCAGCAGCTTAGTTTTGCACAAGTATGGCTACACCTTC,CASSLVLHKYGYTF,.,.,TRBJ1-2,TRBV7-9
TGTGCCAGCTCACTACTAGGGGGCCCCAGCCACGAGCAGTACTTC,CASSLLGGPSHEQYF,TRBD1,.,TRBJ2-7,TRBV2
TGTGCCAGCAGCCACCCGGGACAGGGGGCTTCTGGCTACACCTTC,CASSHPGQGASGYTF,TRBD1,.,TRBJ1-2,TRBV3-1/TRBV3-2
TGTGCCAGCAGTCGACTTAACACCGGGGAGCTGTTTTTT,CASSRLNTGELFF,.,.,TRBJ2-2,TRBV6-2/TRBV6-3
TGTGCCAGCAGCTTAGATCCGGGGACAGGGAGTTTCGGCGGCTACACCTTC,CASSLDPGTGSFGGYTF,TRBD1,.,TRBJ1-2,TRBV11-3
TGTGCCAGCGTACCCGGGACTAGCGAACGAGAGACCCAGTACTTC,CASVPGTSERETQYF,TRBD2,.,TRBJ2-5,TRBV7-8
TGTGCCAGCAGTTATGGAGGCTCTGGGGCCAACGTCCTGACTTTC,CASSYGGSGANVLTF,.,.,TRBJ2-6,TRBV28
TGTGCCAGCAGCCCGGATATCGGGACAGCCACCTACGAGCAGTACTTC,CASSPDIGTATYEQYF,TRBD1,.,TRBJ2-7,TRBV3-1/TRBV3-2